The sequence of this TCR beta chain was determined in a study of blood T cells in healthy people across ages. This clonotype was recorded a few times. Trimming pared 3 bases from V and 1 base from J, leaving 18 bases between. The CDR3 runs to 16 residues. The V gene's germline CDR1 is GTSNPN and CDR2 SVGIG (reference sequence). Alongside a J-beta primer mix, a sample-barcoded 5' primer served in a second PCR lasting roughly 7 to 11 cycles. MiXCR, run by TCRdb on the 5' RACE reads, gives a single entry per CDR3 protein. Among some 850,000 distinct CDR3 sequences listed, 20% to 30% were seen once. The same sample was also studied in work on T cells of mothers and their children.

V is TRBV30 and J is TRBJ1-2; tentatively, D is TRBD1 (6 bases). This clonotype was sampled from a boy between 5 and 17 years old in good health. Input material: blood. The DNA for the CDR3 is TGTGCCTGGAGAACGTTACAGGGTTTCTTTAACTATGGCTACACCTTC. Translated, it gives CAWRTLQGFFNYGYTF.